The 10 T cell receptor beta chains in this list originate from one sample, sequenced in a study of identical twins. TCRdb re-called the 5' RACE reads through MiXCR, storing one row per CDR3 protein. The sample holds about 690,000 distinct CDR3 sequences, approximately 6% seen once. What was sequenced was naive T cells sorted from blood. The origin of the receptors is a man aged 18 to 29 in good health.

This chain's CDR3 is CASSSSLGSGANVLTF. The CDR3 DNA is TGCGCCAGCAGCTCATCGTTGGGGTCTGGGGCCAACGTCCTGACTTTC. This chain links TRBV5-1 with TRBJ2-6; D remains ambiguous. V was shortened by 3 bases and J by 1 base, with 11 bases between the two germline ends. The CDR3 is made up of 16 amino acids. Germline lookup yields CDR1 SGHRS and CDR2 YFSETQ.

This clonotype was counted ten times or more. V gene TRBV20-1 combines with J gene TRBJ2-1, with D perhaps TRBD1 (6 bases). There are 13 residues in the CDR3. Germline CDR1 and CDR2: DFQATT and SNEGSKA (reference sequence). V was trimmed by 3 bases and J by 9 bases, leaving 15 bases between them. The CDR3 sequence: CSASRLQGGEQFF. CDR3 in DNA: TGCAGTGCTAGCCGACTTCAAGGGGGTGAGCAGTTCTTC.

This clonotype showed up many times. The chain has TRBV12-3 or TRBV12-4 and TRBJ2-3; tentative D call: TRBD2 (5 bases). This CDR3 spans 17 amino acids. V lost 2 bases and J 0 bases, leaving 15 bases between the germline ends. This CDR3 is CASSLLARVSSTDTQYF. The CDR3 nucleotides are TGTGCCAGCAGTTTATTGGCGCGGGTCTCTAGCACAGATACGCAGTATTTT.

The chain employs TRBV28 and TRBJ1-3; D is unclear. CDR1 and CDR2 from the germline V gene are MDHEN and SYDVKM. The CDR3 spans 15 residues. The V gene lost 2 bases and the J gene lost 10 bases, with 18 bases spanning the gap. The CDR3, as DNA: TGTGCCAGCAGTTTACCGGCCGGGCTCCCTAAGACCATATATTTT. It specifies CASSLPAGLPKTIYF.

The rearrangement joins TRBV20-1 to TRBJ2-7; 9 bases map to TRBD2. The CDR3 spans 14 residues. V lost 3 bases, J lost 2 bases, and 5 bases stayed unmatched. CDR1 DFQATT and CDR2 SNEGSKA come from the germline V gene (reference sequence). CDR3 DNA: TGCAGTGCTAGGAGACTAGCGGAGACCTACGAGCAGTACTTC. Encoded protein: CSARRLAETYEQYF.

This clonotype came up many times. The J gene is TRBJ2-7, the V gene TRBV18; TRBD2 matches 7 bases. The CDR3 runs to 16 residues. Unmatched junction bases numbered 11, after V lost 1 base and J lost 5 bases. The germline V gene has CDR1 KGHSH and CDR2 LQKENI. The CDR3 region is CASSPRGGLKEDEQYF. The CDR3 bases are TGTGCCAGCTCACCACGTGGGGGACTAAAAGAAGACGAGCAGTACTTC.

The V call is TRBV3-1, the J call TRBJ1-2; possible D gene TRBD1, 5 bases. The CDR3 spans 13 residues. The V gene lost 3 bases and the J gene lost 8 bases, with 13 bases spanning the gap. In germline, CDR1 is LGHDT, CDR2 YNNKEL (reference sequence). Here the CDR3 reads CASSQPGLRGYTF. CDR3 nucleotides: TGTGCCAGCAGCCAGCCGGGACTACGAGGCTACACCTTC.

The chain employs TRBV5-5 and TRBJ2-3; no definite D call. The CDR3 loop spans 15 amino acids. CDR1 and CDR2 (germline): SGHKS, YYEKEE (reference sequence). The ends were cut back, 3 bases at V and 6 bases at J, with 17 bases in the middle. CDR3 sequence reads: CASSSSTRPPDTQYF. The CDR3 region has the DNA TGTGCCAGCAGCTCCTCCACCCGACCCCCGGATACGCAGTATTTT.

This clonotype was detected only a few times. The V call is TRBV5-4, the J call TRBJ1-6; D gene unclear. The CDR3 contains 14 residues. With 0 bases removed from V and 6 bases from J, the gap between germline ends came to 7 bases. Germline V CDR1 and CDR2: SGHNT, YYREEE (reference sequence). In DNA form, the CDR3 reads TGTGCCAGCAGCTTGGAACAGACTAATTCACCCCTCCACTTT. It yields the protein CASSLEQTNSPLHF.

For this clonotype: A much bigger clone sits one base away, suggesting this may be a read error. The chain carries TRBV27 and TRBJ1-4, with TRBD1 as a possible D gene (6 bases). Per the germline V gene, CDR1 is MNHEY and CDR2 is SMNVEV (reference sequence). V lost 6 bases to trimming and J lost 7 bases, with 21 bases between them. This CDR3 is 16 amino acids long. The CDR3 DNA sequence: TGTGCCAGCAGACCCCGCCTTAGGGGGGATGGTGAAAAACTGTTTTTT. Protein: CASRPRLRGDGEKLFF.